The 5 T cell receptor beta chains listed next were all sequenced from one sample in a study of cytomegalovirus exposure and HLA in healthy donors (dated by TCRdb to the late 2010s). Library prep was done by the immunoSEQ multiplex PCR assay. A mixture of 60 forward primers for TCR Vbeta segments and 13 reverse primers for TCR Jbeta segments was used in the multiplex PCR. TCRdb carries this immuneACCESS record with in-frame sequences only. Its versions omit some clonotypes, under half of them owing to an unresolved V gene in the studies checked, with the rest unexplained. The sample table records around 110,000 clones; 65% to 90% of these occur just once. About 3.9% of the sample belongs to the ten largest clones. Sequenced material: PBMCs. The source of these receptors is a woman in her 30s in good health and CMV-seronegative.

This chain uses TRBV19 with TRBJ2-7; TRBD1 agrees at 9 bases. Germline lookup yields CDR1 LNHDA and CDR2 SQIVND (reference sequence). With V trimmed by 6 bases and J by 1 base, 4 bases remained unmatched. This CDR3 spans 14 amino acids. The CDR3 DNA reads TGTGCCAGTAGCACCGGGACAGGGTCCTACGAGCAGTACTTC. Protein product: CASSTGTGSYEQYF.

The chain uses TRBV13 and TRBJ2-1, with a weak D call TRBD2 (5 bases). The CDR3 spans 15 residues. Germline V gene data show CDR1 as PRHDT and CDR2 as FYEKMQ (reference sequence). Deletions cut 0 bases from V and 3 bases from J, with 9 bases between. The CDR3 nucleotides read TGTGCCAGCAGCTTAGGGGCGGGCTACTACAATGAGCAGTTCTTC. This sequence encodes CASSLGAGYYNEQFF.

J is TRBJ2-7 and V is TRBV11-2; 12 nucleotides agree with TRBD2. The CDR3 has 14 amino acids. J was trimmed by 5 bases and V by 3 bases; bases with no gene match: 2. Germline assignment: CDR1 SGHAT and CDR2 FQNNGV. The CDR3 spells CASSLGLAGHEQYF. The DNA of the CDR3 is TGTGCCAGCAGCTTGGGACTAGCGGGCCACGAGCAGTACTTC.

The chain links TRBV6-6 to TRBJ2-7; 8 bases are a match to TRBD1. The CDR3 extends over 15 amino acids. Germline V CDR1 and CDR2: MNHNY, SVGAGI (reference sequence). Unmatched junction bases numbered 7, after V lost 2 bases and J lost 4 bases. The DNA for the CDR3 is TGTGCCAGCAGTTACGGGGCCGGACAGGGTTACGAGCAGTACTTC. Translated: CASSYGAGQGYEQYF.

This rearrangement joins TRBV25-1 to TRBJ1-1; D remains unclear. The CDR3 is 15 residues long. V was shortened by 2 bases and J by 4 bases, with 14 bases between the two germline ends. The germline V gene has CDR1 MGHDK and CDR2 SYGVNS. CDR3 sequence: CASSEVTQRITEAFF. CDR3 DNA: TGTGCCAGCAGTGAAGTAACACAGCGGATCACTGAAGCTTTCTTT.